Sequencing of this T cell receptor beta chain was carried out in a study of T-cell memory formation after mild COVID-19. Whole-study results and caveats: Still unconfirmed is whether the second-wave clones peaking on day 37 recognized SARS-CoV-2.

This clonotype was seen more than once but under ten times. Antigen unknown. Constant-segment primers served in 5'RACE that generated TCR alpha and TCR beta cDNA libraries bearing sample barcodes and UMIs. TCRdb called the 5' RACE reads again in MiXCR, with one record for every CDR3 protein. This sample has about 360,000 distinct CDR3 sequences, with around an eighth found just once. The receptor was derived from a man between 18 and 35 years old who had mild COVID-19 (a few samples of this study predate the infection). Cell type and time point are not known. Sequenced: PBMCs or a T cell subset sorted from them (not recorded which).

The CDR3 loop reads CATSLGNSPLHF. The CDR3 nucleotides read TGTGCCACCAGTCTCGGTAATTCACCCCTCCACTTT. V and J are TRBV24-1 and TRBJ1-6; no clear D gene. CDR3 size: 12 residues. The V gene's germline CDR1 is KGHDR and CDR2 SFDVKD. The V end lost 6 bases, the J end lost 6 bases, and 5 bases lay between the germline ends.